This TCR beta chain was sequenced for a study of vaccination and CD4 T cells after COVID-19. Study as a whole: SARS-CoV-2 positivity in convalescent patients was established by nasal swab PCR; roughly 9 had mild and one severe disease. Convalescent donors were composed of six males and four females, of whom two were Hispanic.

Comments on this clonotype: Its antigen is unknown.

Oncomine TCR Beta short-read sequencing was applied to DNA from cultured CD4+ T cells. From CD4+ T cells that had been cultured, genomic DNA was extracted. TCRdb fed the PCR reads into MiXCR, producing one record per CDR3 protein. The table has roughly 5,500 distinct CDR3 sequences, 60% to 80% seen once. Treatment of the sample: roughly 10-day PBMC culture with coronavirus spike peptide pools or control peptides (ViraFEST assay). Per well, 2 million to 2.5 million PBMCs were cultured in the presence of approximately 9 IU/ml IL-2 and about 9.6 ug/ml peptide pools. The sequenced sample consisted of CD4+ T cells from blood, cultured in vitro. This TCR was sampled from a human donor who had recovered from COVID-19.

The CDR3 DNA is TGTGCCAGCAGTGACGACAGCCGTAATTCACCCCTCCACTTT. Protein sequence: CASSDDSRNSPLHF. The V and J genes are TRBV2 and TRBJ1-6; D may be TRBD1 (5 bases). CDR1 is SNHLY and CDR2 is FYNNEI in the germline V gene. The germline V and J ends were trimmed by 3 bases and 6 bases, with 9 bases remaining between them. This CDR3 has 14 amino acids.